Each of the 18 T cell receptor beta chains below was sequenced from the same sample in a study of CXCR3-negative and CXCR3-positive naive CD8 T cells (dated 2019 in TCRdb). The study at large found these results: Compared with CXCR3-negative naive cells, CXCR3-positive naive cells had TRB CDR3s with higher hydrophobicity (lower Kidera factor 4), lower energy, and higher strength and volume indices.

No antigen has been identified for these receptors. The data were produced on a NextSeq 550. The Human TCR Profiling Kit (MiLaboratory) was used to make UMI-labeled 5' RACE TRB cDNA libraries. Each entry corresponds to one CDR3 protein sequence from reads that TCRdb reprocessed, and DNA is not given. The table of this sample itemizes 60,000 to 65,000 distinct CDR3 sequences. In total, the top ten clones hold approximately 0.8% of the sample. Sequencing was carried out using naive CXCR3+ CD8+ T cells from blood. Explained via the paper, the cell subset or site label denotes: CD45RO-CCR7+CD27+CD95- naive CD8+ T cells expressing CXCR3 (TNR3+). The receptors come from a human donor in good health. Some clones in this sample may be carry-over from other donors' samples.

The V and J genes are TRBV7-8 and TRBJ1-4. The CDR3 is 14 residues long. The germline V gene encodes CDR1 SGHVS and CDR2 FQNEAQ. The CDR3 is CASSIRTTNEKLFF.

This chain uses TRBV4-2 with TRBJ2-7. This CDR3 region has 13 residues. The germline gives CDR1 LGHNA, CDR2 YNFKEQ. The CDR3 protein is CASSQVAGDEQYF.

The rearrangement joins TRBV6-5 to TRBJ1-1. The germline CDR1 and CDR2 sequences are MNHEY and SVGAGI. This CDR3 comprises 15 residues. The CDR3 spells CASSYGAQSNTEAFF.

The genes are TRBV20-1 and TRBJ1-1; the TRBD1 assignment by TCRdb is unverifiable without DNA. This CDR3 region has 14 residues. CDR1 DFQATT and CDR2 SNEGSKA come from the germline V gene (reference sequence). The CDR3: CSYPPGQTNTEAFF.

The chain combines TRBV7-9 with TRBJ2-7; TCRdb gives TRBD1 as the D gene, but with no DNA this cannot be confirmed. In germline, CDR1 is SEHNR, CDR2 FQNEAQ (reference sequence). The CDR3 totals 13 residues. The CDR3 reads CASSLEGAREQYF. The full variable domain, with the rest looked up from reference TRBV7-9 and TRBJ2-7, is DTGVSQNPRHKITKRGQNVTFRCDPISEHNRLYWYRQTLGQGPEFLTYFQNEAQLEKSRLLSDRFSAERPKGSFSTLEIQRTEQGDSAMYLCASSLEGAREQYFGPGTRLTVT.

The J gene is TRBJ2-5, the V gene TRBV7-2; with no DNA, the TCRdb D assignment of TRBD1 cannot be verified. CDR1 SGHTA and CDR2 FQGNSA come from the germline V gene. This CDR3 has 16 amino acids. The CDR3 region is CASSFARDREEETQYF.

V is TRBV7-9 and J is TRBJ2-7; TCRdb returns TRBD1, unconfirmable since there is no DNA. The germline CDR1 and CDR2 sequences are SEHNR and FQNEAQ (reference sequence). The CDR3 is 15 amino acids. CDR3 residues: CASSLEMGLTYEQYF.

This chain links TRBV6-4 with TRBJ2-1; TCRdb lists TRBD1, though no DNA is available to test this call. CDR1 is MRHNA and CDR2 is SNTAGT in the germline V gene. The CDR3 totals 15 residues. The CDR3 loop is CASSVYGGSDNEQFF.

V is TRBV29-1 and J is TRBJ1-2. The CDR3 spans 13 residues. Germline V gene lookup returns CDR1 SQVTM and CDR2 ANQGSEA. CDR3 sequence: CSVEGYGKYGYTF.

The chain employs TRBV2 and TRBJ2-1; the D gene TCRdb calls, TRBD1, cannot be checked with no DNA. CDR1 is SNHLY and CDR2 is FYNNEI in the germline V gene. The CDR3 has 16 residues. The CDR3 here is CASSDPTGTAYNEQFF.

The CDR3 here is CASSQIPVYEQYF. The chain links TRBV19 to TRBJ2-7. CDR3 size: 13 residues. Germline V gene sequence: CDR1 LNHDA, CDR2 SQIVND (reference sequence).

CDR3 in amino acids: CSAPASGGARFTDTQYF. The rearrangement uses TRBV20-1 and TRBJ2-3; without DNA, the TCRdb call of TRBD2 cannot be checked. Germline V gives CDR1 DFQATT, CDR2 SNEGSKA (reference sequence). The CDR3 is 17 amino acids.

The V gene is TRBV18, the J gene TRBJ2-1. CDR1 and CDR2 from the germline V gene are KGHSH and LQKENI. The CDR3 is 15 residues long. The CDR3 reads CASSPARTPANEQFF.

The chain uses TRBV18 and TRBJ2-1; TCRdb's assignment of TRBD1 cannot be checked, as there is no DNA. This CDR3 is built from 16 residues. Looked up from germline, CDR1 is KGHSH and CDR2 is LQKENI. CDR3 amino acids: CASSPWGERHSNEQFF.

V and J are TRBV20-1 and TRBJ2-1; checking the TCRdb D call of TRBD1 is not possible without DNA. The germline V gene encodes CDR1 DFQATT and CDR2 SNEGSKA (reference sequence). This CDR3 has 15 amino acids. CDR3 sequence reads: CSARGTGRLYNEQFF.

The rearrangement uses TRBV6-2 or TRBV6-3 and TRBJ2-1; TCRdb outputs TRBD2, but without DNA this stays unchecked. The CDR3 spans 15 residues. The germline gives CDR1 MNHEY, CDR2 SVGEGT. The CDR3 loop is CASSPGGATYNEQFF.

The chain combines TRBV2 with TRBJ2-2; with no DNA, the TCRdb D assignment of TRBD2 cannot be verified. This CDR3 is built from 19 residues. Germline V CDR1 and CDR2: SNHLY, FYNNEI. CDR3: CASSSETSGPHPNTGELFF.

This chain uses TRBV6-5 with TRBJ2-7; no DNA is available, so the TRBD1 call from TCRdb remains unchecked. The CDR3 is 16 residues long. Germline lookup yields CDR1 MNHEY and CDR2 SVGAGI. The CDR3 here is CASSYSGDGSSYEQYF.